This T cell receptor (beta chain) derives from a study of blood T cell repertoires in COVID-19. Looking at the study overall: Sites in the United States, Italy and Spain provided acute and convalescent COVID-19 samples.

Assay used: immunoSEQ multiplex PCR; TCRdb lists only in-frame clones, some missing. The sample includes about 85,000 clones, around 91% seen only once; the top ten take 4.3%. The receptor's source is a woman older than 75 with active or convalescent COVID-19. Input material: peripheral blood.

CDR3 nucleotides: TGCGCCAGCAGCTCGCAGGGGGCGGGCAATGAGCAGTTCTTC. It translates to CASSSQGAGNEQFF. The chain links TRBV5-1 to TRBJ2-1; 8 bases agree with TRBD1. J was trimmed by 6 bases and V by 3 bases; bases with no gene match: 5. The CDR3 spans 14 residues. The germline V gene has CDR1 SGHRS and CDR2 YFSETQ.